This entry describes one T cell receptor (beta chain). Its cognate antigen is unknown. The data derive from a study of blood T cells in healthy people across ages. Germline CDR1 is DFQATT and CDR2 is SNEGSKA (reference sequence). The CDR3 totals 15 residues. V dropped 2 bases and J dropped 2 bases, with 16 bases sitting between them. Study-level points and caveats: When one million T cells were used, diversity estimates were thought to be underestimates.

Primers used in a second PCR of roughly 7 to 12 cycles were a sample-barcoded 5' primer and a J-beta primer mix. CDR3-containing paired-end reads numbered at least 2.5 million in each sample. Each CDR3 protein gets one entry after TCRdb re-called the 5' RACE reads with MiXCR. The sample holds about 940,000 distinct CDR3 sequences, approximately 49% seen once. Whenever a sample was processed, at least 7 million PBMCs were isolated. Total RNA was isolated from each sample in quantities of at least 5 micrograms. Sequencing was performed on blood. The V and J genes are TRBV20-1 and TRBJ2-7, with D unresolved. This receptor was identified in a man aged 25-40 years in good health. The CDR3 nucleotides read TGCAGTGCTAGATCCCTCATTTCTGCTCCCTACGAGCAGTACTTC. The encoded protein is CSARSLISAPYEQYF.